The next 31 T cell receptor beta chains were all read from a single sample in a study of radiotherapy plus CTLA-4 blockade in lung cancer. Clones were read by immunoSEQ multiplex PCR, and TCRdb kept only the in-frame ones, dropping some. The sample gives 90,000 or so clones, roughly 80% of which show up once; more than 0.65% is in the top ten. This specimen was peripheral blood, taken from a patient treated with radiotherapy plus ipilimumab. The receptors shown here come from a human donor with non-small cell lung cancer who had stable disease on radiotherapy plus ipilimumab.

The chain joins TRBV9 to TRBJ2-3; D is unclear. The germline V gene has CDR1 SGDLS and CDR2 YYNGEE. The CDR3 totals 14 residues. The ends were cut back, 0 bases at V and 6 bases at J, with 11 bases in the middle. The CDR3 DNA reads as TGTGCCAGCAGCGTAGGTTGGGGTACCGATACGCAGTATTTT. Encoded protein: CASSVGWGTDTQYF.

The chain links TRBV5-1 to TRBJ2-1; TRBD2 aligns across 8 bases. V lost 1 base to trimming and J lost 0 bases; unmatched junction nucleotides: 3. The CDR3 sequence is 16 residues long. CDR1 SGHRS and CDR2 YFSETQ come from the germline V gene. In DNA, the CDR3 is TGCGCCAGCAGCTTGACGGCGGGGGGCTCCTACAATGAGCAGTTCTTC. Its translation is CASSLTAGGSYNEQFF.

This clone has only a few counts. This chain links TRBV28 with TRBJ2-3, with D maybe TRBD1 (6 bases). Germline-derived CDR1 and CDR2 are MDHEN and SYDVKM. V was cut by 4 bases and J by 6 bases, with 11 bases left in between. The CDR3 runs 13 residues. The CDR3 coding sequence is TGTGCCAGCAGTTCTACAGGGACGGATACGCAGTATTTT. Translation gives CASSSTGTDTQYF.

This clone appeared a few times. The chain employs TRBV7-2 and TRBJ2-7; 7 nucleotides line up with TRBD2. V was pared by 0 bases and J by 0 bases, with 2 bases of the junction left unmatched. This CDR3 has 15 residues. Per germline, CDR1 SGHTA and CDR2 FQGNSA. DNA for the CDR3: TGTGCCAGCAGCTTAGCGGGGGGGGTCTCCTACGAGCAGTACTTC. It yields the protein CASSLAGGVSYEQYF.

This clone is medium-sized in the sample. The chain uses TRBV5-1 and TRBJ2-2; D could derive from TRBD1 or TRBD2 (5 bases each). Between the trimmed V and J ends, which lost 0 bases and 6 bases, there was a span of 15 bases. From germline, CDR1 is SGHRS and CDR2 YFSETQ. This CDR3 has 16 residues. CDR3 nucleotides: TGCGCCAGCAGCTTGGAGCAGATTTCGGGACCCGGGGAGCTGTTTTTT. Protein: CASSLEQISGPGELFF.

This CDR3 is CASSLDRGSGYTF. CDR3 DNA: TGTGCCAGCAGCTTGGACAGGGGATCTGGTTACACCTTC. The J gene is TRBJ1-2, the V gene TRBV5-5, with 7 bases identical to TRBD1. V was pared by 0 bases and J by 11 bases, with 7 bases of the junction left unmatched. The CDR3 runs to 13 residues. From germline, CDR1 is SGHKS and CDR2 YYEKEE (reference sequence).

The chain carries TRBV7-8 and TRBJ2-5; TRBD2 matches 14 bases. Germline CDR1 is SGHVS and CDR2 is FQNEAQ. The V segment lost 2 bases and the J segment 4 bases; nucleotides outside the gene matches: 3. This CDR3 spans 16 amino acids. For the CDR3, the DNA is TGTGCCAGCAGCTTATTGGGGACTAGCGGGGGAGAGACCCAGTACTTC. It encodes CASSLLGTSGGETQYF.

This clone was counted a few times. The chain couples TRBV11-3 to TRBJ2-7; 13 positions agree with TRBD2. V dropped 4 bases and J dropped 2; count of bases not matched to a gene: 2. CDR3 size: 15 residues. Germline V gene data show CDR1 as SGHNT and CDR2 as YENEEA. The CDR3: CASSSTSGGAYEQYF. In DNA form, the CDR3 reads TGTGCCAGCAGCTCCACTAGCGGGGGGGCCTACGAGCAGTACTTC.

The chain couples TRBV27 to TRBJ1-1; 8 nucleotides match TRBD1. The CDR3 runs to 13 residues. Per germline, CDR1 MNHEY and CDR2 SMNVEV (reference sequence). After removal of 6 bases from V and 1 base from J, the junction contained 1 base not matched to a gene. The CDR3: CASRGQGNTEAFF. DNA for the CDR3: TGTGCCAGCAGAGGACAGGGGAACACTGAAGCTTTCTTT.

The chain recombines TRBV6-1 with TRBJ1-5; D might be TRBD1 (5 bases). Per germline, CDR1 MNHNS and CDR2 SASEGT. This CDR3 contains 13 residues. The V and J ends lost 11 bases and 3 bases respectively, with 14 bases between them. CDR3 protein: CASLQGANQPQHF. In DNA, the CDR3 is TGTGCCTCCCTCCAAGGGGCCAATCAGCCCCAGCATTTT.

The rearrangement joins TRBV30 to TRBJ2-1; the D gene is possibly TRBD2 (5 bases). This CDR3 region has 13 residues. V was trimmed by 4 bases and J by 0 bases, leaving 7 bases between them. The germline CDR1 and CDR2 sequences are GTSNPN and SVGIG (reference sequence). The CDR3 coding sequence is TGTGCCTGGACCCTAGCCTCCTACAATGAGCAGTTCTTC. Translated, it gives CAWTLASYNEQFF.

This clone was seen a handful of times. The rearrangement joins TRBV7-2 to TRBJ2-3, with 7 positions matching TRBD1. Looked up from germline, CDR1 is SGHTA and CDR2 is FQGNSA. J was trimmed by 1 base and V by 6 bases; bases with no gene match: 7. The CDR3 is 15 residues long. The CDR3 reads CASRRNRGGTDTQYF. CDR3 nucleotide sequence: TGTGCCAGCAGACGAAACAGGGGTGGCACAGATACGCAGTATTTT.

J is TRBJ1-3 and V is TRBV9, with D unclear. There are 13 residues in the CDR3. The V end was cut by 3 bases, the J end by 4 bases, with 8 bases between. Germline values: CDR1 SGDLS, CDR2 YYNGEE. The CDR3 DNA reads as TGTGCCAGCAGCGGTTTGGCAGGAAACACCATATATTTT. Translated, it gives CASSGLAGNTIYF.

The rearrangement joins TRBV5-8 to TRBJ2-7; a weak D match, TRBD2 (5 bases). The CDR3 extends over 12 amino acids. Germline CDR1 SGHTS, CDR2 YDEGEE. Trimming pared 1 base from V and 7 bases from J, leaving 9 bases between. The CDR3 nucleotides read TGTGCCAGCAGCTTGACCTCGGGGGAGCAGTACTTC. It translates to CASSLTSGEQYF. Based on the CDR3 plus reference TRBV5-8 and TRBJ2-7, the full variable domain is EAGVTQSPTHLIKTRGQQATLRCSPISGHTSVYWYQQALGLGLQFLLWYDEGEERNRGNFPPRFSGRQFPNYSSELNVNALELEDSALYLCASSLTSGEQYFGPGTRLTVT.

This rearrangement joins TRBV19 to TRBJ2-3; 8 bases agree with TRBD2. This CDR3 is 14 amino acids long. Germline CDR1 reads LNHDA; CDR2 reads SQIVND (reference sequence). The J segment lost 1 base and the V segment lost 6 bases, leaving 3 bases of the junction unmatched. The CDR3 coding sequence is TGTGCCAGTAGGAATAGCGGGGGCACAGATACGCAGTATTTT. Translated, it gives CASRNSGGTDTQYF.

V usage is TRBV4-1 and J usage is TRBJ1-2; 9 nucleotides agree with TRBD1. CDR1 is MGHRA, CDR2 YSYEKL, per germline. Germline trimming cut 3 bases from V and 7 bases from J; bases unmatched to any gene: 6. The CDR3 covers 14 residues. The CDR3 sequence: CASSHPTGGIGYTF. CDR3 coding DNA: TGCGCCAGCAGCCACCCGACAGGGGGAATTGGCTACACCTTC.

The chain uses TRBV7-9 and TRBJ2-5, with D perhaps TRBD1 (6 bases). Per germline, CDR1 SEHNR and CDR2 FQNEAQ (reference sequence). With 5 bases removed from V and 5 bases from J, the gap between germline ends came to 12 bases. This CDR3 is built from 13 residues. CDR3 nucleotides: TGTGCCAGCAGCGGTACAGGGCGGGAGACCCAGTACTTC. Its protein product is CASSGTGRETQYF.

The chain carries TRBV7-6 and TRBJ2-3; D possibly corresponds to TRBD1 (5 bases). Germline V gene lookup returns CDR1 SGHVS and CDR2 FNYEAQ. The V and J ends lost 5 bases and 4 bases respectively, with 16 bases between them. This CDR3 contains 15 residues. DNA of the CDR3: TGTGCCAGCAGCACTCGACAGCCTGGGTCAGATACGCAGTATTTT. This codes for CASSTRQPGSDTQYF. The full variable domain, in which reference TRBV7-6 and TRBJ2-3 provide the parts outside the CDR3, is GAGVSQSPRYKVTKRGQDVALRCDPISGHVSLYWYRQALGQGPEFLTYFNYEAQQDKSGLPNDRFSAERPEGSISTLTIQRTEQRDSAMYRCASSTRQPGSDTQYFGPGTRLTVL.

The V call is TRBV6-5, the J call TRBJ1-1, with D tentatively TRBD1 (5 bases). With 0 bases removed from V and 1 base from J, the gap between germline ends came to 9 bases. Germline V lookup: CDR1 MNHEY, CDR2 SVGAGI. This CDR3 region has 15 residues. CDR3 coding DNA: TGTGCCAGCAGTTACTCGTGGCAGGGGAACACTGAAGCTTTCTTT. This sequence encodes CASSYSWQGNTEAFF.

The chain links TRBV19 to TRBJ1-2, with D maybe TRBD1 (5 bases). The CDR3 runs 13 residues. Germline assignment: CDR1 LNHDA and CDR2 SQIVND (reference sequence). V lost 3 bases, J lost 2 bases, and 7 bases lay in between. Here the CDR3 DNA reads TGTGCCAGTAGTATCGAGGGGAACTATGGCTACACCTTC. Protein: CASSIEGNYGYTF. The full variable domain, with the rest looked up from reference TRBV19 and TRBJ1-2, is DGGITQSPKYLFRKEGQNVTLSCEQNLNHDAMYWYRQDPGQGLRLIYYSQIVNDFQKGDIAEGYSVSREKKESFPLTVTSAQKNPTAFYLCASSIEGNYGYTFGSGTRLTVV.

This clone has more than one count but fewer than ten. This chain uses TRBV27 with TRBJ1-5, with 12 bases aligning to TRBD1. The CDR3 spans 15 residues. The germline V gene has CDR1 MNHEY and CDR2 SMNVEV (reference sequence). V dropped 6 bases and J dropped 6; count of bases not matched to a gene: 6. CDR3: CASRLGTGGGQPQHF. CDR3 DNA: TGTGCCAGCAGACTAGGGACAGGGGGCGGTCAGCCCCAGCATTTT.

The chain recombines TRBV5-1 with TRBJ2-5; D is possibly TRBD2 (5 bases). Trimming pared 0 bases from V and 1 base from J, leaving 7 bases between. The CDR3 loop spans 14 amino acids. From germline, CDR1 is SGHRS and CDR2 YFSETQ. The CDR3 DNA reads TGCGCCAGCAGCTTGGGGACTGCCCAAGAGACCCAGTACTTC. It codes for CASSLGTAQETQYF.

The V call is TRBV7-6, the J call TRBJ2-1; 9 nucleotides match TRBD1. The germline V gene has CDR1 SGHVS and CDR2 FNYEAQ. The trim removed 5 bases at V and 1 base at J, leaving 6 bases unmatched. This CDR3 has 16 residues. For the CDR3, the DNA is TGTGCCAGCAGCCCGGGACAGGGCCGATCCTACAATGAGCAGTTCTTC. This sequence encodes CASSPGQGRSYNEQFF. The full variable domain, its missing parts supplied by reference TRBV7-6 and TRBJ2-1, is GAGVSQSPRYKVTKRGQDVALRCDPISGHVSLYWYRQALGQGPEFLTYFNYEAQQDKSGLPNDRFSAERPEGSISTLTIQRTEQRDSAMYRCASSPGQGRSYNEQFFGPGTRLTVL.

The chain uses TRBV27 and TRBJ1-1; unclear D gene. V dropped 2 bases and J dropped 7 bases, with 14 bases sitting between them. Germline V gene sequence: CDR1 MNHEY, CDR2 SMNVEV (reference sequence). This CDR3 comprises 14 residues. CDR3 protein: CASSLNDPNREAFF. Here the CDR3 DNA reads TGTGCCAGCAGTTTAAATGACCCTAACCGTGAAGCTTTCTTT.

This clone has more than one count but fewer than ten. The CDR3: CASSLRGFYGYTF. CDR3 nucleotide sequence: TGTGCCAGCAGTTTAAGGGGCTTCTATGGCTACACCTTC. The chain links TRBV28 to TRBJ1-2, with D perhaps TRBD1 (5 bases). Germline CDR1 and CDR2: MDHEN and SYDVKM. The CDR3 sequence is 13 residues long. V lost 2 bases and J lost 4, with 8 bases in between.

The rearrangement uses TRBV6-5 and TRBJ1-2, with 9 bases aligning to TRBD1. The CDR3 is made up of 13 amino acids. Losses at the gene ends were 6 bases for V and 6 bases for J; bases not matched to a gene: 5. CDR1 MNHEY and CDR2 SVGAGI come from the germline V gene. The CDR3 loop is CASRTGTGNGYTF. DNA of the CDR3: TGTGCCAGCAGGACCGGGACAGGGAATGGCTACACCTTC.

This clone has only a few counts. The chain carries TRBV5-4 and TRBJ2-3, with TRBD2 matching 7 bases. V lost 4 bases and J lost 1; bases outside the gene matches: 6. CDR3 length: 15 residues. Germline V lookup: CDR1 SGHNT, CDR2 YYREEE (reference sequence). CDR3 residues: CASSGGTTRTDTQYF. The CDR3 bases are TGTGCCAGCAGCGGCGGGACTACCCGCACAGATACGCAGTATTTT.

This clone has just a few counts. The rearrangement links TRBV7-2 to TRBJ2-7; tentatively, D is TRBD2 (6 bases). The V end lost 5 bases, the J end lost 0 bases, and 11 bases lay between the germline ends. In germline, CDR1 is SGHTA, CDR2 FQGNSA. The CDR3 is made up of 14 amino acids. CDR3 nucleotides: TGTGCCAGCAGCCCGGGACTGAGCTCCTACGAGCAGTACTTC. The encoded protein is CASSPGLSSYEQYF.

The gene calls are TRBV28 and TRBJ2-2, with D tentatively TRBD1 (6 bases). V lost 5 bases to trimming and J lost 5 bases, with 9 bases between them. There are 13 residues in the CDR3. CDR1 and CDR2 (germline): MDHEN, SYDVKM. The DNA of the CDR3 is TGTGCCAGCAGTGTAACAGGGACCGGGGAGCTGTTTTTT. It specifies CASSVTGTGELFF.

The rearrangement links TRBV6-1 to TRBJ1-1; a weak D match, TRBD1 (5 bases). CDR1 MNHNS and CDR2 SASEGT come from the germline V gene. There are 14 residues in the CDR3. Trimming cost V 8 bases and J 5 bases, with 18 bases left between them. The CDR3 DNA follows: TGTGCCAGCCCTGAATCCGGCGGGGGGACTGAAGCTTTCTTT. This translates into CASPESGGGTEAFF.

The table lists this clone with a few counts. The chain has TRBV5-4 and TRBJ2-1, with TRBD2 identical over 10 bases. V lost 4 bases and J lost 6; bases outside the gene matches: 10. The germline V gene encodes CDR1 SGHNT and CDR2 YYREEE (reference sequence). The CDR3 extends over 16 amino acids. The CDR3 reads CASSPKTSGGANEQFF. As DNA, the CDR3 is TGTGCCAGCAGCCCTAAGACCAGCGGGGGGGCCAATGAGCAGTTCTTC.